This T cell receptor beta chain was found in a study of T cell repertoires in cytomegalovirus infection. TCRdb independently ran MiXCR on the reads; one entry per CDR3 protein. The table includes some 350,000 distinct CDR3 sequences, about 35% detected once. V gave up 5 bases and J gave up 3 bases, with 13 bases separating them. The CDR3 consists of 14 residues. Germline-derived CDR1 and CDR2 are MNHEY and SMNVEV (reference sequence). This clonotype was seen just once. Its antigen is unknown. Sequencing used cultured PBMCs, obtained from culture after CMV antigen stimulation. The chain employs TRBV27 and TRBJ1-1; no clear D gene. This TCR was recovered from a human donor in good health (CMV status not recorded). Some clones in this sample may be carry-over from other donors' samples. The DNA for the CDR3 is TGTGCCAGCAGTCTCGGGCTCACGGACACTGAAGCTTTCTTT. It specifies CASSLGLTDTEAFF.